Listed here are 5 T cell receptor beta chains from one sample, sequenced in a study of blood T cell repertoires in COVID-19. Data came from immunoSEQ multiplex PCR; TCRdb stores just in-frame clones and leaves some out. Of under 300,000 clones listed, roughly 84% are singletons. The material sequenced was peripheral blood. These receptors were obtained from a woman aged 40 to 50 who had recovered from COVID-19.

The chain joins TRBV18 to TRBJ2-2; D call uncertain. This CDR3 has 14 amino acids. CDR1 and CDR2 from the germline V gene are KGHSH and LQKENI. V lost 5 bases and J 2 bases, leaving 9 bases between the germline ends. CDR3 residues: CASSTTKNTGELFF. CDR3 nucleotides: TGTGCCAGCTCAACGACAAAAAACACCGGGGAGCTGTTTTTT. Full variable domain (rest looked up from reference TRBV18 and TRBJ2-2): NAGVMQNPRHLVRRRGQEARLRCSPMKGHSHVYWYRQLPEEGLKFMVYLQKENIIDESGMPKERFSAEFPKEGPSILRIQQVVRGDSAAYFCASSTTKNTGELFFGEGSRLTVL.

The chain carries TRBV7-2 and TRBJ2-3, with D perhaps TRBD2 (5 bases). V was trimmed by 0 bases and J by 2 bases, leaving 9 bases between them. CDR3 length equals 15 residues. Germline V gene lookup returns CDR1 SGHTA and CDR2 FQGNSA. CDR3 bases: TGTGCCAGCAGCTTAGCGGGAGCGGCCACAGATACGCAGTATTTT. Translating gives CASSLAGAATDTQYF.

The CDR3 DNA reads TGTGCCTGGAGTCGGGGACAGGGGGCAACAGATACGCAGTATTTT. It translates to CAWSRGQGATDTQYF. The gene calls are TRBV30 and TRBJ2-3; TRBD1 agrees at 12 bases. In germline, CDR1 is GTSNPN, CDR2 SVGIG (reference sequence). CDR3 size: 15 residues. V was pared by 2 bases and J by 3 bases, with 3 bases of the junction left unmatched.

This chain links TRBV4-2 with TRBJ2-2; 11 bases agree with TRBD2. This CDR3 comprises 16 residues. Germline loops: CDR1 LGHNA, CDR2 YNFKEQ. Trimming removed 4 bases from V and 4 bases from J; junction bases left unmatched: 5. The CDR3 region is CASSLSSGGSTGELFF. CDR3 coding DNA: TGTGCCAGCAGCCTCTCTAGCGGGGGGTCCACCGGGGAGCTGTTTTTT.

V gene TRBV19 combines with J gene TRBJ2-7; 7 bases map to TRBD1. V lost 3 bases and J lost 1; bases outside the gene matches: 3. This CDR3 is built from 14 residues. The germline V gene encodes CDR1 LNHDA and CDR2 SQIVND (reference sequence). The CDR3 DNA reads as TGTGCCAGTAGTATGAACAGGGGTTCCTACGAGCAGTACTTC. Protein product: CASSMNRGSYEQYF.